This TCR beta chain was recorded in a study of tumor-infiltrating lymphocytes in localized non-small cell lung cancer (TCRdb year 2021). General notes on the study: Several histologies were represented in the cohort, which also included both smokers and never-smokers as well as patients whose samples were collected after neoadjuvant chemotherapy. Each patient provided resected tumor tissue plus uninvolved lung tissue from the same patient, with the uninvolved lung tissue described as non-adjacent to the tumor. The same patients underwent several integrated assays, with TCR sequencing performed together with flow cytometry, multiplex immunofluorescence, RNA-seq, exome sequencing and proteomics. The overall ICON cohort was composed of 140 or so surgical patients with localized non-small cell lung cancer whose tumors were resected. For 55 patients, immunoSEQ T-cell fraction was compared between paired tumor and uninvolved lung. What the research found in general, with its limitations: Because assay coverage varied across patients depending on available tissue quantity, TCR sequencing was performed for only a subset of the cohort. Because different assays used different pieces of the same tissue, technical variation could not be distinguished from intratumor heterogeneity. No difference in TCR-derived T-cell fraction was observed between the flow cytometry-defined immunotypes IM1 (good prognosis) and IM2 (poor prognosis). Recurrence-free survival showed no association with tumor T-cell fraction measured by TCR sequencing (p = 0.61). TCRbeta sequencing supported higher T cell infiltration in tumors than in uninvolved lung tissue, consistent with immunofluorescence CD3 counts.

The immunoSEQ assay used for TCR sequencing gave the T-cell fraction in both tumor and uninvolved lung tissue. From the authors' description of their analysis: For survival analysis, patients were split into high (upper tertile) and low (lower two tertiles) T-cell fraction groups and compared by log-rank test. Paired tumor versus uninvolved lung differences in T-cell fraction were tested with a signed-rank test. Entries here come from immuneACCESS through TCRdb and include only in-frame sequences with V and J called. Some clones fail to appear in such tables; in the studies checked, an unresolved V gene covers under half of the shortfall, and the cause of the remainder is unknown. V, J and clone size were drawn from that table, and D and trimming were deduced from the DNA. In this sample the table shows 15,000 to 20,000 clones, roughly 70% of which occur a single time. Approximately 8.6% of the sample lies in the top ten.

Patient enrollment in ICON started in early 2016, and the final patient was enrolled in the second half of 2018. From a subcohort of 76 patients, fresh tumor and matched uninvolved tissue were collected for in-depth immune analyses, including TCR sequencing. DNA isolated from bulk tissue, without cell sorting, was used for TCR sequencing. This clone turned up a few times. Its antigen remains undetermined. Base qualities are not at hand, and no much larger clone is one base apart. CDR1 and CDR2, per the germline V gene, are SGHRS and YFSETQ. At the junction V is shortened by 0 bases and J by 2 bases; bases outside the gene matches: 2. From its cysteine to its phenylalanine, the CDR3 spans 15 amino acids. Only CDR3 DNA is held: 45 bases, read in frame from base 1.

The sequence was collected from a human donor with non-small cell lung cancer. In this chain, TRBV5-1 is recombined with TRBJ1-3, with TRBD1 matching 7 junction bases. Sequences were obtained from lung tumor tissue. The base sequence is TGCGCCAGCAGCTTGGGCAGGGGGACTGGAAACACCATATATTTT. This codes for CASSLGRGTGNTIYF.